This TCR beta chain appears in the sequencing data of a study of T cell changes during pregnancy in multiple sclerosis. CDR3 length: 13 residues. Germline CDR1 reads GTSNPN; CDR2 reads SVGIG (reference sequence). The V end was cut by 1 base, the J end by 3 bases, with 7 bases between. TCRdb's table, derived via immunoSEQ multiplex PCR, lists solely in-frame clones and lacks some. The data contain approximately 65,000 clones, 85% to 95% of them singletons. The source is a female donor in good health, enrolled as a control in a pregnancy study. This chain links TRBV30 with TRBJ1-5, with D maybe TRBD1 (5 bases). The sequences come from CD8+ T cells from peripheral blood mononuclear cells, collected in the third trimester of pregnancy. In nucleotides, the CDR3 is TGTGCCTGGAGTGAGGGACTCAATCAGCCCCAGCATTTT. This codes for CAWSEGLNQPQHF.